The rows below give T cell receptor beta chains drawn from one sample of a study of control samples from healthy donors and cancer patients. The data were produced by immunoSEQ multiplex PCR, yet TCRdb's version contains in-frame clones alone and is incomplete. Recorded for this sample: around 190,000 clones. The sample comprised blood. The receptors here all came from a woman aged 25 to 45 in good health. The CDR3 runs from the conserved cysteine through the conserved F or W. Each record gives: D gene, J gene, V gene, CDR3 protein, CDR3 DNA. The D gene is left open where the match is weak.

NA,TRBJ2-3,TRBV28,CASEPPGGYTDTQYF,TGTGCCAGCGAACCCCCCGGGGGCTACACAGATACGCAGTATTTT
TRBD1,TRBJ1-1,TRBV5-1,CASSSPSGTGGEAFF,TGCGCCAGCAGCTCGCCTTCCGGGACAGGGGGCGAAGCTTTCTTT
NA,TRBJ1-1,TRBV5-6,CASSVNDRRLARGTEAFF,TGTGCCAGCAGCGTAAACGACAGGAGGCTAGCAAGGGGCACTGAAGCTTTCTTT
TRBD1,TRBJ1-5,TRBV19,CASRGRGTGGSQPQHF,TGTGCCAGTAGGGGCCGCGGGACAGGGGGCAGTCAGCCCCAGCATTTT
NA,TRBJ2-2,TRBV3-1/TRBV3-2,CASTGWVTGELFF,TGTGCCAGCACGGGCTGGGTCACCGGGGAGCTGTTTTTT
NA,TRBJ1-2,TRBV29-1,CSVASANYGYTF,TGCAGCGTTGCGTCGGCAAACTATGGCTACACCTTC
NA,TRBJ1-2,TRBV7-2,CASSSYRDGYTF,TGTGCCAGCAGCTCATACAGGGACGGCTACACCTTC
NA,TRBJ1-1,TRBV12-3/TRBV12-4,CASSSRYTEAFF,TGTGCCAGCAGTTCCCGATACACTGAAGCTTTCTTT
NA,TRBJ2-3,TRBV24-1,CATSDFGASLTSTDTQYF,TGTGCCACCAGTGATTTCGGTGCCTCCCTGACTAGCACAGATACGCAGTATTTT
TRBD1,TRBJ1-1,TRBV18,CASSPEQGAWTEAFF,TGTGCCAGCTCACCGGAACAGGGGGCATGGACTGAAGCTTTCTTT
NA,TRBJ1-2,TRBV10-3,CAISVEGGYTF,TGTGCCATCAGTGTGGAGGGAGGCTACACCTTC
NA,TRBJ1-2,TRBV13,CASSLGAAHYGYTF,TGTGCCAGCAGCTTAGGGGCAGCCCACTATGGCTACACCTTC
TRBD1,TRBJ2-2,TRBV6-5,CASNRDRATGELFF,TGTGCCAGCAATCGGGACAGGGCCACCGGGGAGCTGTTTTTT
TRBD1,TRBJ2-3,TRBV7-2,CASSLYAGQGTDTQYF,TGTGCCAGCAGCTTATACGCGGGACAGGGCACAGATACGCAGTATTTT
TRBD2,TRBJ2-1,TRBV5-1,CASSPSGGYNEQFF,TGCGCCAGCAGCCCTAGCGGAGGTTACAATGAGCAGTTCTTC
NA,TRBJ2-7,TRBV5-1,CASSSETGPIDEQYF,TGCGCCAGCAGCTCCGAGACAGGTCCAATCGACGAGCAGTACTTC
NA,TRBJ2-5,TRBV27,CASSAQPSSRETQYF,TGTGCCAGCAGTGCGCAACCGAGCTCCCGAGAGACCCAGTACTTC
TRBD1,TRBJ1-4,TRBV19,CASSTGGEKLFF,TGTGCCAGTAGTACAGGGGGGGAAAAACTGTTTTTT
NA,TRBJ1-1,TRBV4-1,CASSQKGPRSLISMNTEAFF,TGCGCCAGCAGCCAAAAGGGGCCCAGGAGCCTAATTTCTATGAACACTGAAGCTTTCTTT
TRBD1,TRBJ2-2,TRBV5-1,CASSSSGGVDTGELFF,TGCGCCAGCAGCTCCTCAGGGGGCGTCGACACCGGGGAGCTGTTTTTT
NA,TRBJ1-1,TRBV5-1,CASSLWGGGNTEAFF,TGCGCCAGCAGCTTGTGGGGTGGGGGGAACACTGAAGCTTTCTTT
NA,TRBJ1-1,TRBV7-3,CASSPNGAAEAFF,TGTGCCAGCAGCCCCAATGGGGCCGCCGAAGCTTTCTTT
NA,TRBJ1-6,TRBV6-5,CASSYSIRGDSPLHF,TGTGCCAGCAGTTACTCGATTAGGGGGGATTCACCCCTCCACTTT
TRBD1,TRBJ1-2,TRBV28,CASAMVGQGFFGYTF,TGTGCCAGCGCCATGGTCGGACAGGGGTTTTTTGGCTACACCTTC
TRBD1,TRBJ1-6,TRBV6-4,CASEFHPGRGRDNSPLHF,TGTGCCAGCGAGTTCCACCCGGGCAGGGGGCGGGATAATTCACCCCTCCACTTT
NA,TRBJ2-7,TRBV7-2,CASSSSLGGVYEQYF,TGTGCCAGCAGCTCCTCCCTCGGGGGCGTCTACGAGCAGTACTTC
TRBD1,TRBJ2-3,TRBV24-1,CATKPTGGIDTQYF,TGTGCCACCAAACCGACAGGGGGGATAGATACGCAGTATTTT
TRBD1,TRBJ1-1,TRBV5-1,CASSFITGDSEAFF,TGCGCCAGCAGCTTTATTACAGGGGACTCTGAAGCTTTCTTT
NA,TRBJ1-5,TRBV28,CASSSLQVISNQPQHF,TGTGCCAGCAGTTCCCTGCAGGTTATAAGCAATCAGCCCCAGCATTTT
TRBD1,TRBJ2-7,TRBV7-8,CASSSWTGDEQYF,TGTGCCAGCAGCTCCTGGACAGGCGACGAGCAGTACTTC
NA,TRBJ2-5,TRBV13,CASSLNRYQETQYF,TGTGCCAGCAGCTTGAACCGGTACCAAGAGACCCAGTACTTC
NA,TRBJ1-3,TRBV12-3/TRBV12-4,CASSFNAGNTIYF,TGTGCCAGCAGTTTTAATGCTGGAAACACCATATATTTT
TRBD1,TRBJ1-4,TRBV28,CASSSAGTGHNEKLFF,TGTGCCAGCAGTTCTGCCGGGACAGGTCATAATGAAAAACTGTTTTTT
NA,TRBJ1-3,TRBV15,CATSRDGRNTIYF,TGTGCCACCAGCAGGGACGGACGAAACACCATATATTTT
TRBD1,TRBJ2-3,TRBV5-6,CASSWTGGAADTQYF,TGTGCCAGCAGCTGGACAGGGGGCGCAGCAGATACGCAGTATTTT
TRBD2,TRBJ2-3,TRBV6-4,CASSVGYSGGADTQYF,TGTGCCAGCAGTGTTGGGTATAGCGGGGGCGCAGATACGCAGTATTTT
NA,TRBJ2-5,TRBV5-6,CASSFSSQETQYF,TGTGCCAGCAGCTTCAGCAGCCAAGAGACCCAGTACTTC
NA,TRBJ1-3,TRBV27,CASSPHRNLYSGNTIYF,TGTGCCAGCAGTCCCCATCGGAACCTCTACTCTGGAAACACCATATATTTT
TRBD1,TRBJ1-5,TRBV20-1,CSASSPRDRGRFGSNQPQHF,TGCAGTGCTAGTTCTCCCCGGGACAGGGGAAGATTTGGCAGCAATCAGCCCCAGCATTTT
TRBD1,TRBJ1-2,TRBV18,CASSARQGIDGYTF,TGTGCCAGCTCAGCAAGACAGGGGATCGATGGCTACACCTTC
TRBD1,TRBJ1-5,TRBV18,CASSPPGTAGYSNQPQHF,TGTGCCAGCTCACCACCCGGGACAGCGGGGTATAGCAATCAGCCCCAGCATTTT
NA,TRBJ2-7,TRBV5-4,CASSFLQDYEQYF,TGTGCCAGCAGCTTTTTACAAGACTACGAGCAGTACTTC
TRBD1,TRBJ2-5,TRBV20-1,CSASSGQGIDGTQYF,TGCAGTGCTAGTTCGGGACAGGGTATTGACGGGACCCAGTACTTC
NA,TRBJ1-1,TRBV5-1,CASSLEPGSNRGTEAFF,TGCGCCAGCAGCTTGGAGCCAGGGTCGAATCGGGGGACTGAAGCTTTCTTT
NA,TRBJ1-2,TRBV7-2,CASSLTQSGGYTF,TGTGCCAGCAGCTTAACACAATCGGGTGGCTACACCTTC
TRBD2,TRBJ2-7,TRBV10-2,CASSELGRGAYYEQYF,TGCGCCAGCAGTGAGTTGGGGCGGGGGGCGTACTACGAGCAGTACTTC
NA,TRBJ2-7,TRBV7-6,CASSLGAGEYYEQYF,TGTGCCAGCAGCTTAGGTGCAGGGGAGTACTACGAGCAGTACTTC
NA,TRBJ1-2,TRBV5-4,CASSLVSGNYGYTF,TGTGCCAGCAGCTTGGTTTCGGGGAACTATGGCTACACCTTC
NA,TRBJ1-2,TRBV5-1,CASSYPNELYGYTF,TGCGCCAGCAGCTATCCGAATGAACTTTATGGCTACACCTTC
TRBD1,TRBJ1-2,TRBV28,CASSSPGQGSYTF,TGTGCCAGCAGTTCCCCGGGACAGGGGAGCTACACCTTC
NA,TRBJ2-5,TRBV7-9,CASSPDLIETQYF,TGTGCCAGCAGCCCGGACCTCATAGAGACCCAGTACTTC
TRBD2,TRBJ2-1,TRBV9,CASSVALGGSVLWNEQFF,TGTGCCAGCAGCGTAGCTTTGGGAGGGTCTGTGTTGTGGAATGAGCAGTTCTTC
NA,TRBJ2-5,TRBV28,CASSLQKETQYF,TGTGCCAGCAGTTTACAGAAAGAGACCCAGTACTTC
NA,TRBJ1-4,TRBV18,CASSPNEGTGNEKLFF,TGTGCCAGCTCACCAAACGAGGGAACAGGGAATGAAAAACTGTTTTTT
NA,TRBJ1-6,TRBV11-2,CASSSRREGPLHF,TGTGCCAGCAGCTCCCGGCGGGAGGGACCCCTCCACTTT
NA,TRBJ1-2,TRBV6-4,CASSSGPRGYGYTF,TGTGCCAGCAGCTCCGGGCCTAGGGGCTATGGCTACACCTTC